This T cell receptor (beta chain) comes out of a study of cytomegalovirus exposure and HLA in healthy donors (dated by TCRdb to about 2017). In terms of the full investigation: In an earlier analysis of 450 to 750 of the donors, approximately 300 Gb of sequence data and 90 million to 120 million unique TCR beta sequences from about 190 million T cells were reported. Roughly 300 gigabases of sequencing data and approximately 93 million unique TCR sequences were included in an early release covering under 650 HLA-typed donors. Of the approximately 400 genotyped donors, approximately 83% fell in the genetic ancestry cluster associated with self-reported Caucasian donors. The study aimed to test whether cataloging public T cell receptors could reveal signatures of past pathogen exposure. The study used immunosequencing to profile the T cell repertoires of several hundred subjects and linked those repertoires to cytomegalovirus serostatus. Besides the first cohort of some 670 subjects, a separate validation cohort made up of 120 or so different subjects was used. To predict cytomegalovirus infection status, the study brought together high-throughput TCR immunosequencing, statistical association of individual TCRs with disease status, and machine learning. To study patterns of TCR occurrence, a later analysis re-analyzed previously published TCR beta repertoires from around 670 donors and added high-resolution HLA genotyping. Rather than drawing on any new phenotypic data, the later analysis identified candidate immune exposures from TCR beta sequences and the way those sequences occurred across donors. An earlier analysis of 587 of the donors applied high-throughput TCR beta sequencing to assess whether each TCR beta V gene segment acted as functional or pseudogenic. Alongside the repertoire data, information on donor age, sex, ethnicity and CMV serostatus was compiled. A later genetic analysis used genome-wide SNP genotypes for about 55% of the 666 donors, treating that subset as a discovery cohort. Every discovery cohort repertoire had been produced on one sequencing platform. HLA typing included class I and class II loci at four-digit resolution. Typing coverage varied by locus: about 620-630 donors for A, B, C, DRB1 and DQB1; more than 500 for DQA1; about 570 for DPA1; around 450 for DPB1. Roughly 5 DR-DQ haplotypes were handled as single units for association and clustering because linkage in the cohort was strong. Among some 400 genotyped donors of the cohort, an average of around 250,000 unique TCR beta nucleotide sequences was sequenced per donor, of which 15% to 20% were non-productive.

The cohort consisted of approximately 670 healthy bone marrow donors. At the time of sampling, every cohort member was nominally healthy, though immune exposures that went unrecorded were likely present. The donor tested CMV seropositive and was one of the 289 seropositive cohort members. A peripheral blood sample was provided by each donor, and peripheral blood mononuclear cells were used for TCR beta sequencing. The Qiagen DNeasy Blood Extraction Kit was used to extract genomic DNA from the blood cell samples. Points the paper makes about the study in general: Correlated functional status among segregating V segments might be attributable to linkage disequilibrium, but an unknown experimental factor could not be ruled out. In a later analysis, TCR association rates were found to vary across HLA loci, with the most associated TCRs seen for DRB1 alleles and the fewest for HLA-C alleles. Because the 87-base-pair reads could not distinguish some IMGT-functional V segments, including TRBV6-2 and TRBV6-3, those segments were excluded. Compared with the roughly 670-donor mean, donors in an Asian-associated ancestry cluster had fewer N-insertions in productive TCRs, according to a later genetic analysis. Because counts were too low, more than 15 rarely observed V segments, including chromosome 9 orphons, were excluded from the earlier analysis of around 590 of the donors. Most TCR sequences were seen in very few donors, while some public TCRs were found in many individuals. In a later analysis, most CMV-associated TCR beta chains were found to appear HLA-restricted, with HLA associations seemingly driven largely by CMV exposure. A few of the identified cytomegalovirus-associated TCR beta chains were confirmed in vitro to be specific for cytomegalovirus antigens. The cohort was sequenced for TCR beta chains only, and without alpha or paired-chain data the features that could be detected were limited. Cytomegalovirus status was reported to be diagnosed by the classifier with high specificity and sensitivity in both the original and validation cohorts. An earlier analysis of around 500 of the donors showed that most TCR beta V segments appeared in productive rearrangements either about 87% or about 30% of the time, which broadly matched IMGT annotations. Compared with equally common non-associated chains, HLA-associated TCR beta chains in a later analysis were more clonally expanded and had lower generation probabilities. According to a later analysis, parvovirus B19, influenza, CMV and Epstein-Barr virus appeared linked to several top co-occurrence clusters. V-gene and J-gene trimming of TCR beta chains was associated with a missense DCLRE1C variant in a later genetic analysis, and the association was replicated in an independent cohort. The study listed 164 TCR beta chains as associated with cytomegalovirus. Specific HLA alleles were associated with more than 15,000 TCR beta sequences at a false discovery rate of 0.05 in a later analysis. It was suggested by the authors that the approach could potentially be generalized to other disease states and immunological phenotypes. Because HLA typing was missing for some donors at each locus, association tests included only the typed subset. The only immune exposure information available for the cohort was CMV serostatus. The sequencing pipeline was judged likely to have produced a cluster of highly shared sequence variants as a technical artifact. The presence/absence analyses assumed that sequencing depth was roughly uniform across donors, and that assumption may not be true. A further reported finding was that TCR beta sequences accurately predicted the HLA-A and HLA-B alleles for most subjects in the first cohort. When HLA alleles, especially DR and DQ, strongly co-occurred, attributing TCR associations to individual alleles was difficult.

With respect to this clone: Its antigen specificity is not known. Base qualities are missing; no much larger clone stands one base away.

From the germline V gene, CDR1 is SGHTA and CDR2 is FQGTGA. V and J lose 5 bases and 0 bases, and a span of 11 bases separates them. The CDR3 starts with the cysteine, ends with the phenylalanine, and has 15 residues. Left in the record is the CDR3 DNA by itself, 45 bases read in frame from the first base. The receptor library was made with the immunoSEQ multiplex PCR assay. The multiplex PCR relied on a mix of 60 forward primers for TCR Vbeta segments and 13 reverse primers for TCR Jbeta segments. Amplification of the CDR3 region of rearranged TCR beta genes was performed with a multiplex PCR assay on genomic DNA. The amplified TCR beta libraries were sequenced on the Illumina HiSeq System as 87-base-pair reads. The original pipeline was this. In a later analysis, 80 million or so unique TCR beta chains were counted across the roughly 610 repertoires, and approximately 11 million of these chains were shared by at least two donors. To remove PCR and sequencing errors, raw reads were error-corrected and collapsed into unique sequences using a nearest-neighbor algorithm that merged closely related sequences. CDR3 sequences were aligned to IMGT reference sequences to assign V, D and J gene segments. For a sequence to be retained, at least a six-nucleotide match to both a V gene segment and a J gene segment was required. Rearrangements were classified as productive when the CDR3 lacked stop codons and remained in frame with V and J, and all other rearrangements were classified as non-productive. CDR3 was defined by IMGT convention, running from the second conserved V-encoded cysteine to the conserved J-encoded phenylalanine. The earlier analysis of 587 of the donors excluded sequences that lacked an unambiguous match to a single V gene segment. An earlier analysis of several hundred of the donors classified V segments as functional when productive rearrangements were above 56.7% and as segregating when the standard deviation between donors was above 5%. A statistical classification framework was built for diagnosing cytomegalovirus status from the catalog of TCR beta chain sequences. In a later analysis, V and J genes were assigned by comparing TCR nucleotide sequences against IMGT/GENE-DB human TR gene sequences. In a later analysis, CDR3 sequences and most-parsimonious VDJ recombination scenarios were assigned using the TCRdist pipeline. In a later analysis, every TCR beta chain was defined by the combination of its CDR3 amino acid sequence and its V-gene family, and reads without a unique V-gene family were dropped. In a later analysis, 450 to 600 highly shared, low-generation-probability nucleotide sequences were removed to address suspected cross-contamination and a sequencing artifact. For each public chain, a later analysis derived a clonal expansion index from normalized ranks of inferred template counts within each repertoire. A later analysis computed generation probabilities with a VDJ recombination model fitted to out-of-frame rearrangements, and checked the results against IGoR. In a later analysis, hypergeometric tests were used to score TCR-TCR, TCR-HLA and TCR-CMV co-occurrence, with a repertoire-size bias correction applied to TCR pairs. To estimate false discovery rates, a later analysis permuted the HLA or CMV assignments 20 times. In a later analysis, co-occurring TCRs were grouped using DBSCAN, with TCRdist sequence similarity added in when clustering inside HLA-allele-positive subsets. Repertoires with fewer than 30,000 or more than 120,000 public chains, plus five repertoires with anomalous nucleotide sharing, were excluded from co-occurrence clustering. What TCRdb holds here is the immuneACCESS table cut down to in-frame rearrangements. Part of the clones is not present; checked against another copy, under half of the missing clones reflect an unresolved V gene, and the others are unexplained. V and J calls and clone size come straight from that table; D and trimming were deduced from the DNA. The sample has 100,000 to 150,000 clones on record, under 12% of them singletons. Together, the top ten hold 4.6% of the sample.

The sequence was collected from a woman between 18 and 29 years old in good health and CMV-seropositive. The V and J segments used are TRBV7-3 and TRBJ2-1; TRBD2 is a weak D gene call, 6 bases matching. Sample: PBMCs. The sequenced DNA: TGTGCCAGCAGCCTGGGACTCGGCTCCTACAATGAGCAGTTCTTC. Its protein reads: CASSLGLGSYNEQFF.